This record looks at one TCR beta chain sequence and its context. The table came from immunoSEQ multiplex PCR; TCRdb's copy has only in-frame clones and leaves some out. The sample carries about 180,000 clones, 90% recorded once. The CDR3 is 17 residues long. The germline V gene has CDR1 LNHNV and CDR2 YYDKDF (reference sequence). Trimming at V came to 0 bases and at J to 8 bases, leaving 6 bases not matched to a gene. This entry is derived from a study of control samples from healthy donors and cancer patients. Sequenced input: blood. The receptor's source is a woman aged 50 to 65 in good health. V is TRBV15 and J is TRBJ2-1, with 14 bases lining up with TRBD2. CDR3 DNA: TGTGCCACCAGCAGAGATCTGGGGACTAGCGGGAGTTATGAGCAGTTCTTC. Amino acid sequence: CATSRDLGTSGSYEQFF.